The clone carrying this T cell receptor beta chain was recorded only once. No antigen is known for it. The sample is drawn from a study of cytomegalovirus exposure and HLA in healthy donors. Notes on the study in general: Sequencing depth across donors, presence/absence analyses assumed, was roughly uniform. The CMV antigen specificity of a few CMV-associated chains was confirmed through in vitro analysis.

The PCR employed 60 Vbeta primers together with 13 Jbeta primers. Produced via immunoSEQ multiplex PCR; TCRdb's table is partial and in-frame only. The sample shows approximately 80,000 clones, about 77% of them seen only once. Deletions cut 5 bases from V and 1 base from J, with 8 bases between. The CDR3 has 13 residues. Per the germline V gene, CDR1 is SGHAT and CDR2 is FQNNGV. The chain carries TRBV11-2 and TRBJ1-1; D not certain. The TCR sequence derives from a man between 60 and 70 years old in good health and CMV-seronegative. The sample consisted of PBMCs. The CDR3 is CASSPRRNTEAFF. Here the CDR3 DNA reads TGTGCCAGCAGCCCGAGAAGGAACACTGAAGCTTTCTTT.